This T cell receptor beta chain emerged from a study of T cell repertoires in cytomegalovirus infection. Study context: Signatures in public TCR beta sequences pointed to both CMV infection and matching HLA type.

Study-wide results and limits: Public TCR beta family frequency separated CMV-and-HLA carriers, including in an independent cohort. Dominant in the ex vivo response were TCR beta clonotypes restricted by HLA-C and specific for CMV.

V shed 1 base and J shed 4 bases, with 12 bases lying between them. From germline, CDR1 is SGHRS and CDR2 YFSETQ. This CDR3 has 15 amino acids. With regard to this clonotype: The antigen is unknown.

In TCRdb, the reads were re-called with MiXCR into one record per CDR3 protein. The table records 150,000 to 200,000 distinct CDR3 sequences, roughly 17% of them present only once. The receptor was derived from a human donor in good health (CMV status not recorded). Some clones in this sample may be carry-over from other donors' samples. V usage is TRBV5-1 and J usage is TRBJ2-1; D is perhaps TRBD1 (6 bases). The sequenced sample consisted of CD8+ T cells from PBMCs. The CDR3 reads CASSLSKGQYNEQFF. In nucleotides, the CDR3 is TGCGCCAGCAGCTTGTCCAAAGGACAGTACAATGAGCAGTTCTTC. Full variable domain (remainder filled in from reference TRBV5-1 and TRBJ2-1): KAGVTQTPRYLIKTRGQQVTLSCSPISGHRSVSWYQQTPGQGLQFLFEYFSETQRNKGNFPGRFSGRQFSNSRSEMNVSTLELGDSALYLCASSLSKGQYNEQFFGPGTRLTVL.